Ten or more counts support the clone carrying this TCR beta chain. The antigen remains undetermined. Germline CDR1 MGHRA, CDR2 YSYEKL. Between the trimmed V and J ends, which lost 4 bases and 6 bases, there was a span of 13 bases. The CDR3 runs to 15 residues. TCRdb re-called the reads through MiXCR, storing one row per CDR3 protein. The table shows some 350,000 distinct CDR3 sequences, with over 15% occurring only once. These data are taken from a study of T cell repertoires in cytomegalovirus infection. Study-level background: Public TCR beta signature analysis indicated the presence of both CMV infection and matching HLA type. Overall study findings and caveats: CMV carriers with the relevant HLA were identified by cumulative public TCR beta family frequency. CMV-specific HLA-C-restricted TCR beta clonotypes dominated the ex vivo response.

This receptor was obtained from a human donor in good health (CMV status not recorded). Some clones in this sample may be carry-over from other donors' samples. Sequenced material: PBMCs. The chain recombines TRBV4-1 with TRBJ1-6, with a possible D match to TRBD1 (6 bases). In DNA form, the CDR3 reads TGCGCCAGCAGCCTACAGGGTCCCCGTAATTCACCCCTCCACTTT. This gives the protein CASSLQGPRNSPLHF.